This passage covers 23 T cell receptor beta chains from one sample sequenced in a study of T cells in Graves' hyperthyroidism and ophthalmopathy. Amplification of TCR beta CDR3 regions was performed using RNA transcripts as template. First-round RT-PCR with HTBI primers amplified the TCR CDR3 region. TCRdb reprocessed the multiplex PCR reads via MiXCR and lists one record per CDR3 protein. Altogether around 190,000 distinct CDR3 sequences are present, 17% being singletons, with the ten largest covering roughly 50%. The sample consisted of blood. The receptors were sampled from a woman between 50 and 59 years old with Graves' hyperthyroidism.

In this sample, this clonotype turned up many times. J is TRBJ2-3 and V is TRBV9; 9 bases map to TRBD2. The CDR3 is 16 residues long. Trimming removed 0 bases from V and 5 bases from J; junction bases left unmatched: 7. Germline-derived CDR1 and CDR2 are SGDLS and YYNGEE. The CDR3 protein is CASSVGVAGVEDTQYF. For the CDR3, the DNA is TGTGCCAGCAGCGTAGGGGTAGCGGGAGTAGAAGATACGCAGTATTTT.

The chain couples TRBV9 to TRBJ2-2, with 11 bases matching TRBD2. Germline V CDR1 and CDR2: SGDLS, YYNGEE. V was pared by 0 bases and J by 9 bases, with 4 bases of the junction left unmatched. CDR3 length equals 15 residues. The chain's CDR3 is CASSVATSGSRELFF. CDR3 nucleotide sequence: TGTGCCAGCAGCGTAGCTACTAGCGGGAGCCGGGAGCTGTTTTTT. The variable domain in full, with the rest retrieved from reference TRBV9 and TRBJ2-2, is DSGVTQTPKHLITATGQRVTLRCSPRSGDLSVYWYQQSLDQGLQFLIQYYNGEERAKGNILERFSAQQFPDLHSELNLSSLELGDSALYFCASSVATSGSRELFFGEGSRLTVL.

This clonotype was seen many times. V and J are TRBV15 and TRBJ2-3, with D possibly being TRBD2 (5 bases). This CDR3 is 13 amino acids long. V shed 8 bases and J shed 0 bases, with 9 bases lying between them. Germline V gene sequence: CDR1 LNHNV, CDR2 YYDKDF (reference sequence). CDR3 sequence (DNA): TGTGCCACCTGCGAGGGTAGCACAGATACGCAGTATTTT. Protein sequence: CATCEGSTDTQYF.

A few counts support this clonotype. The chain employs TRBV20-1 and TRBJ1-2, with 7 bases aligning to TRBD1. The ends lost 5 bases at V and 5 bases at J; junction bases unmatched: 2. The CDR3 extends over 11 amino acids. Per the germline V gene, CDR1 is DFQATT and CDR2 is SNEGSKA (reference sequence). The CDR3 DNA follows: TGCAGTGCTGACAGGGAATATGGCTACACCTTC. As protein: CSADREYGYTF.

The rearrangement uses TRBV20-1 and TRBJ2-1, with 10 bases aligning to TRBD2. Trimming cost V 3 bases and J 2 bases; bases outside gene matches: 4. Germline loops: CDR1 DFQATT, CDR2 SNEGSKA (reference sequence). There are 15 residues in the CDR3. The CDR3 DNA is TGCAGTGCTAGTAGCGGGAGGAGTCCCTACAATGAGCAGTTCTTC. It yields the protein CSASSGRSPYNEQFF.

The rearrangement links TRBV5-6 to TRBJ2-5, with 10 bases matching TRBD2. The V gene end was trimmed by 5 bases and the J gene end by 5 bases; junction bases not matched to a gene: 9. The CDR3 sequence is 15 residues long. Germline V gene data show CDR1 as SGHDT and CDR2 as YYEEEE. In nucleotides, the CDR3 is TGTGCCAGCAGGAGACTAGCGGGTGGGTTTGAGACCCAGTACTTC. Its translation is CASRRLAGGFETQYF. The variable domain in full, completed from reference TRBV5-6 and TRBJ2-5, reads DAGVTQSPTHLIKTRGQQVTLRCSPKSGHDTVSWYQQALGQGPQFIFQYYEEEERQRGNFPDRFSGHQFPNYSSELNVNALLLGDSALYLCASRRLAGGFETQYFGPGTRLLVL.

This clonotype was seen many times. The genes are TRBV18 and TRBJ2-3; D is unclear. CDR1 and CDR2 (germline): KGHSH, LQKENI. Trimming removed 3 bases at V and 2 bases at J, with 12 bases between. This CDR3 has 15 amino acids. The DNA of the CDR3 is TGTGCCAGCTCACCGCCCGGTAGAACCACAGATACGCAGTATTTT. Protein product: CASSPPGRTTDTQYF.

This clonotype was recorded many times. The chain links TRBV20-1 to TRBJ2-1, with a possible D match to TRBD2 (6 bases). The CDR3 is made up of 16 amino acids. Between the trimmed V and J ends, which lost 5 bases and 3 bases, there was a span of 20 bases. The germline V gene has CDR1 DFQATT and CDR2 SNEGSKA (reference sequence). The DNA for the CDR3 is TGCAGTGCTTTGACCCCCGGGACTGGTAACTACAATGAGCAGTTCTTC. Its translation: CSALTPGTGNYNEQFF.

This clonotype was seen many times. This chain joins TRBV11-3 and TRBJ2-1; either TRBD1 or TRBD2 may fit D (5 bases each). The germline gives CDR1 SGHNT, CDR2 YENEEA. The CDR3 is made up of 13 amino acids. V was trimmed by 2 bases and J by 5 bases, leaving 7 bases between them. The CDR3 reads CASSLRGDNEQFF. The CDR3 DNA reads TGTGCCAGCAGCTTAAGAGGGGACAATGAGCAGTTCTTC.

This clonotype has a count of ten or more. V usage is TRBV7-8 and J usage is TRBJ2-3; D not certain. The germline V gene encodes CDR1 SGHVS and CDR2 FQNEAQ. V lost 7 bases, J lost 2 bases, and 16 bases lay in between. The CDR3 is 15 residues long. The CDR3 sequence is CASTRGGGSTDTQYF. The CDR3 DNA reads as TGTGCCAGCACCCGAGGTGGCGGCTCCACAGATACGCAGTATTTT.

This clonotype occurred many times. The chain is built from TRBV29-1 and TRBJ2-1, with a possible D match to TRBD1 (7 bases). V lost 7 bases and J 9 bases, leaving 19 bases between the germline ends. The length of the CDR3 is 13 residues. Germline V lookup: CDR1 SQVTM, CDR2 ANQGSEA. The CDR3, as DNA: TGCAGCGGCACGGAGGGGGCGCTGGGTGAGCAGTTCTTC. Its translation: CSGTEGALGEQFF.

This clonotype was seen ten or more times. The chain has TRBV11-2 and TRBJ2-1; D remains ambiguous. Germline CDR1 reads SGHAT; CDR2 reads FQNNGV. The CDR3 sequence is 10 residues long. Trimming took 5 bases from V and 10 from J, leaving 6 bases between them. CDR3 bases: TGTGCCAGCAGCGGAAAGGAGCAGTTCTTC. Protein product: CASSGKEQFF. The entire variable domain, with the rest obtained from reference TRBV11-2 and TRBJ2-1, is as follows: EAGVAQSPRYKIIEKRQSVAFWCNPISGHATLYWYQQILGQGPKLLIQFQNNGVVDDSQLPKDRFSAERLKGVDSTLKIQPAKLEDSAVYLCASSGKEQFFGPGTRLTVL.

This clonotype was counted at least ten times. This chain uses TRBV20-1 with TRBJ1-1, with 9 nucleotides matching TRBD1. The CDR3 has 17 amino acids. Germline V gene lookup returns CDR1 DFQATT and CDR2 SNEGSKA (reference sequence). The V segment lost 0 bases and the J segment 4 bases; nucleotides outside the gene matches: 12. This CDR3 is CSARDNFGTGKGTEAFF. CDR3 in DNA: TGCAGTGCTAGAGATAATTTCGGGACAGGGAAGGGCACTGAAGCTTTCTTT.

This clonotype was found many times. This sequence joins TRBV28 and TRBJ2-7, with 10 nucleotides matching TRBD2. Germline-derived CDR1 and CDR2 are MDHEN and SYDVKM. J gave up 5 bases and V 6 bases, and 4 bases lay outside the gene matches. The CDR3 is made up of 13 amino acids. The CDR3 coding sequence is TGTGCCAGCAGATCTAGCGGGAGCAACGAGCAGTACTTC. Protein product: CASRSSGSNEQYF.

This clonotype was seen only a few times. The chain recombines TRBV2 with TRBJ1-5; 8 bases are a match to TRBD1. CDR3 length: 15 amino acids. V shed 5 bases, J shed 4 bases, and the junction held 7 bases outside the gene matches. The germline CDR1 and CDR2 sequences are SNHLY and FYNNEI. DNA for the CDR3: TGTGCCAGCAGTTTGGACAGGGTTAAAAATCAGCCCCAGCATTTT. This gives the protein CASSLDRVKNQPQHF. Based on the CDR3 plus reference TRBV2 and TRBJ1-5, the full variable domain is EPEVTQTPSHQVTQMGQEVILRCVPISNHLYFYWYRQILGQKVEFLVSFYNNEISEKSEIFDDQFSVERPDGSNFTLKIRSTKLEDSAMYFCASSLDRVKNQPQHFGDGTRLSIL.

This clonotype occurred a few times. The V call is TRBV7-9, the J call TRBJ1-6; 10 nucleotides line up with TRBD1. This CDR3 comprises 13 residues. CDR1 SEHNR and CDR2 FQNEAQ come from the germline V gene (reference sequence). Trimming removed 8 bases from V and 9 bases from J; junction bases left unmatched: 4. The chain's CDR3 is CASSTGGFSPLHF. In DNA form, the CDR3 reads TGTGCCAGCTCGACAGGGGGCTTTTCACCCCTCCACTTT.

This clonotype was seen a single time. This chain uses TRBV11-2 with TRBJ2-5; 10 bases map to TRBD2. V lost 9 bases and J lost 5; bases outside the gene matches: 12. CDR1 and CDR2 from the germline V gene are SGHAT and FQNNGV. The CDR3 has 15 residues. CDR3 residues: CASTLSLAGVETQYF. As DNA, the CDR3 is TGTGCCAGTACCCTGAGTCTAGCGGGAGTGGAGACCCAGTACTTC.

This clonotype has a count of ten or more. The gene calls are TRBV6-5 and TRBJ2-7; 7 bases align to TRBD1. Germline CDR1 reads MNHEY; CDR2 reads SVGAGI. The CDR3 has 15 amino acids. Losses at the gene ends were 2 bases for V and 5 bases for J; bases not matched to a gene: 9. CDR3 protein: CASSYTDRAGNEQYF. Here the CDR3 DNA reads TGTGCCAGCAGTTACACTGACAGGGCCGGGAACGAGCAGTACTTC.

The V and J genes are TRBV30 and TRBJ1-5; D is uncertain. V lost 0 bases and J lost 7, with 10 bases in between. The CDR3 runs to 13 residues. Germline CDR1 reads GTSNPN; CDR2 reads SVGIG (reference sequence). The CDR3 coding sequence is TGTGCCTGGAGTGTAGAGTTGGGACAGCCCCAGCATTTT. Amino acid sequence: CAWSVELGQPQHF.

This clonotype was picked up many times. This sequence joins TRBV29-1 and TRBJ2-7, with D perhaps matching TRBD1 (5 bases). There are 15 residues in the CDR3. Germline loops: CDR1 SQVTM, CDR2 ANQGSEA. V gave up 3 bases and J gave up 0 bases, with 15 bases separating them. The CDR3 sequence: CSVEIGTDSSYEQYF. As DNA, the CDR3 is TGCAGCGTTGAGATCGGAACAGACAGCTCCTACGAGCAGTACTTC.

The rearrangement joins TRBV9 to TRBJ2-7; 14 nucleotides agree with TRBD2. The CDR3 consists of 14 residues. Germline CDR1 is SGDLS and CDR2 is YYNGEE. V lost 4 bases and J lost 6; bases outside the gene matches: 3. This chain's CDR3 is CASSPGTSGSEQYF. Written as DNA, the CDR3 is TGTGCCAGCAGCCCCGGGACTAGCGGGAGCGAGCAGTACTTC.

This clonotype turned up a few times. This chain joins TRBV3-1 and TRBJ1-2; 9 positions match TRBD1. J lost 8 bases, V lost 1 base, and 11 bases had no gene match. This CDR3 contains 16 residues. Germline V gene lookup returns CDR1 LGHDT and CDR2 YNNKEL (reference sequence). The CDR3 sequence is CASSQAGTGYPIGYTF. The DNA of the CDR3 is TGTGCCAGCAGCCAAGCAGGGACAGGGTATCCTATCGGCTACACCTTC.

This clonotype was found once. This chain joins TRBV11-2 and TRBJ2-7; 9 nucleotides line up with TRBD2. This CDR3 has 16 residues. Germline loops: CDR1 SGHAT, CDR2 FQNNGV. V lost 7 bases, J lost 1 base, and 11 bases stayed unmatched. CDR3 sequence: CASTPTSGHNSYEQYF. The CDR3 DNA follows: TGTGCCAGCACACCCACTAGCGGGCATAATTCCTACGAGCAGTACTTC. Based on the CDR3 plus reference TRBV11-2 and TRBJ2-7, the full variable domain is EAGVAQSPRYKIIEKRQSVAFWCNPISGHATLYWYQQILGQGPKLLIQFQNNGVVDDSQLPKDRFSAERLKGVDSTLKIQPAKLEDSAVYLCASTPTSGHNSYEQYFGPGTRLTVT.